This is a list of T cell receptor beta chains from one sample in a study of CD8 T cells in ankylosing spondylitis. TCRdb used MiXCR to reprocess the 5' RACE reads, holding one entry per CDR3 protein. The sample lists 670,000 or so distinct CDR3 sequences; 15% to 20% were seen once. The sequenced material came from blood, either unsorted or a sorted T cell fraction (not recorded which). These TCRs come from a male donor with ankylosing spondylitis. The CDR3 runs from the conserved cysteine through the conserved F or W. D genes are given only for firm matches. Size is omitted from some rows. Given values are once, few, many or a class for expanded clones.

>TRBJ1-1|TRBV7-2|TRBD1|few
TGTGCCAGCAGCTTTTTCAGGGGGGACACTGAAGCTTTCTTT
CASSFFRGDTEAFF
>TRBJ1-5|TRBV7-2|NA|NA
TGTGCCAGCAGCTGGGGCCCGGGGGTCAATCAGCCCCAGCATTTT
CASSWGPGVNQPQHF
>TRBJ2-2|TRBV2|NA|NA
TGTGCCAGCAGTGGGAATAGCGTGGCCGGGGAGCTGTTTTTT
CASSGNSVAGELFF
>TRBJ1-1|TRBV2|TRBD1|NA
TGTGCCAGCAGTTTGACAGGGTGGGACACTGAAGCTTTCTTT
CASSLTGWDTEAFF
>TRBJ1-3|TRBV25-1|TRBD1|NA
TGTGCCAGCAGCGAAGGCTCAAGTCGGACAGGGGGAGTTGGAAACACCATATATTTT
CASSEGSSRTGGVGNTIYF
>TRBJ2-7|TRBV9|NA|NA
TGTGCCAGCAGCGTAGTAGCAGGGGACTACGAGCAGTACTTC
CASSVVAGDYEQYF
>TRBJ1-2|TRBV6-1|NA|NA
TGTGCCAGCAGTGAACGGGTTGGCTATGGCTACACCTTC
CASSERVGYGYTF
>TRBJ1-1|TRBV5-1|NA|NA
TGCGCCACCTCAGAGCTAGGGATGAACACTGAAGCTTTCTTT
CATSELGMNTEAFF
>TRBJ2-7|TRBV4-1|NA|NA
TGCGCCAGCAGCCAAGTCCCGACTGAACCCTACGAGCAGTACTTC
CASSQVPTEPYEQYF
>TRBJ2-6|TRBV9|TRBD1|few
TGTGCCAGCAGCACCGGGACAGGGGTTGCTGGGGCCAACGTCCTGACTTTC
CASSTGTGVAGANVLTF
>TRBJ1-2|TRBV6-4|NA|few
TGTGCCAGCAGTGAAACTTGGACGGGGAACTATGGCTACACCTTC
CASSETWTGNYGYTF